The 22 T cell receptor beta chains below were found in one sample sequenced in a study of Graves' ophthalmopathy and Graves' hyperthyroidism. The authors amplified TCR beta CDR3 regions from RNA transcripts. Following a first-round RT-PCR that used HTBI primers, a second-round multiplex PCR was carried out. MiXCR was run by TCRdb on the multiplex PCR reads, yielding one entry per CDR3 protein. This table has 650,000 to 800,000 distinct CDR3 sequences, about 41% appearing once. Specimen: peripheral blood. The receptors here all came from an adult man with Graves' ophthalmopathy.

The sample holds a few counts of this clonotype. V usage is TRBV6-1 and J usage is TRBJ2-5; D remains unclear. V was trimmed by 6 bases and J by 4 bases, leaving 6 bases between them. The CDR3 loop spans 11 amino acids. CDR1 is MNHNS, CDR2 SASEGT, per germline. The CDR3 is CASRVGETQYF. The CDR3, as DNA: TGTGCCAGCAGGGTTGGAGAGACCCAGTACTTC.

The chain is built from TRBV9 and TRBJ1-4; no clear D. With 0 bases removed from V and 4 bases from J, the gap between germline ends came to 7 bases. Germline assignment: CDR1 SGDLS and CDR2 YYNGEE. The CDR3 loop spans 14 amino acids. The CDR3 here is CASSVGRINEKLFF. In DNA, the CDR3 is TGTGCCAGCAGCGTAGGGCGGATTAATGAAAAACTGTTTTTT.

This clonotype showed up many times. This rearrangement joins TRBV5-1 to TRBJ1-1; D is perhaps TRBD1 (6 bases). Per germline, CDR1 SGHRS and CDR2 YFSETQ. This CDR3 is 12 amino acids long. Trimming left V 2 bases short and J 9 bases short, with 11 bases between. The DNA of the CDR3 is TGCGCCAGCAGCTTAGACAGGAGAAAAGCTTTCTTT. It yields the protein CASSLDRRKAFF.

The CDR3 DNA follows: TGTGCCAGCAGTTTCAGGGGGCTGTGGAACACTGAAGCTTTCTTT. Protein product: CASSFRGLWNTEAFF. The chain combines TRBV6-2 or TRBV6-3 with TRBJ1-1; 8 nucleotides match TRBD1. Losses at the gene ends were 4 bases for V and 1 base for J; bases not matched to a gene: 5. CDR1 MNHEY and CDR2 SVGEGT come from the germline V gene. There are 15 residues in the CDR3.

The V and J genes are TRBV7-9 and TRBJ2-6; 8 bases match TRBD1. Germline-derived CDR1 and CDR2 are SEHNR and FQNEAQ (reference sequence). The V and J ends lost 5 bases and 0 bases, in that order; junction bases with no gene match: 15. This CDR3 contains 20 residues. The CDR3, as DNA: TGTGCCAGCAGCCAGTCAGACAGGACAGGGAAGTCCTCTGGGGCCAACGTCCTGACTTTC. This translates into CASSQSDRTGKSSGANVLTF.

This chain uses TRBV29-1 with TRBJ2-5; D may be TRBD2 (6 bases). V was pared by 2 bases and J by 5 bases, with 12 bases between. The V gene's germline CDR1 is SQVTM and CDR2 ANQGSEA. The CDR3 contains 13 residues. CDR3 sequence: CSVERGGAETQYF. CDR3 nucleotide sequence: TGCAGCGTTGAACGGGGCGGGGCGGAGACCCAGTACTTC.

The sample holds many counts of this clonotype. The chain carries TRBV6-4 and TRBJ2-6; a weak D match, TRBD1 (6 bases). Germline CDR1 and CDR2: MRHNA and SNTAGT. Trimming stripped 8 bases from V and 2 bases from J, with 19 bases between. The CDR3 extends over 17 amino acids. The CDR3, as DNA: TGTGCCAGCCCTGGAGGCTGGGGGCTTGCTGGGGCCAACGTCCTGACTTTC. It specifies CASPGGWGLAGANVLTF.

V gene TRBV29-1 combines with J gene TRBJ1-1; no definite D call. Trimming cost V 3 bases and J 5 bases, with 16 bases left between them. Germline loops: CDR1 SQVTM, CDR2 ANQGSEA. This CDR3 region has 14 residues. In DNA, the CDR3 is TGCAGCGTTGATGGGCAGGTTCCTGGGACTGAAGCTTTCTTT. Translation: CSVDGQVPGTEAFF.

This clonotype came up a few times. The CDR3 DNA is TGTGCCAGCAGTAACCAAAACGCCGGGGAGGTCGCGAACACCGGGGAGCTGTTTTTT. Translated: CASSNQNAGEVANTGELFF. The chain employs TRBV2 and TRBJ2-2, with TRBD2 as a possible D gene (6 bases). Germline V gene lookup returns CDR1 SNHLY and CDR2 FYNNEI. The CDR3 is made up of 19 amino acids. V lost 5 bases, J lost 0 bases, and 22 bases lay in between.

The table lists this clonotype with many counts. This chain links TRBV20-1 with TRBJ2-5; D is ambiguous. From germline, CDR1 is DFQATT and CDR2 SNEGSKA (reference sequence). The CDR3 totals 12 residues. The germline V and J ends were trimmed by 6 bases and 3 bases, with 11 bases remaining between them. The CDR3 here is CSAAPLEETQYF. Written as DNA, the CDR3 is TGCAGTGCCGCCCCGTTGGAAGAGACCCAGTACTTC.

This clonotype occurred many times. The genes are TRBV7-2 and TRBJ2-7; TRBD2 is a possible D gene (7 bases). The germline CDR1 and CDR2 sequences are SGHTA and FQGNSA. Trimming took off 1 base at V and 4 bases at J, with 17 bases between the two ends. The length of the CDR3 is 16 residues. CDR3 in amino acids: CASSLVAGAESYEQYF. DNA for the CDR3: TGTGCCAGCAGCTTAGTTGCGGGGGCGGAATCTTACGAGCAGTACTTC. The variable domain in full, completed from reference TRBV7-2 and TRBJ2-7, reads GAGVSQSPSNKVTEKGKDVELRCDPISGHTALYWYRQSLGQGLEFLIYFQGNSAPDKSGLPSDRFSAERTGGSVSTLTIQRTQQEDSAVYLCASSLVAGAESYEQYFGPGTRLTVT.

A few counts support this clonotype. Relative to the germline gene, one junction end is altered; a read error may explain this. V and J are TRBV7-7 and TRBJ2-2; D is possibly TRBD1 (5 bases). Germline assignment: CDR1 SSHAT and CDR2 FNYEAQ (reference sequence). The CDR3 has 15 amino acids. The CDR3 bases are TGTGCTAGCAGCCAGTGGCAGGGGAACACCGGGGAGCTGTTTTTT. It translates to CASSQWQGNTGELFF.

This sequence joins TRBV29-1 and TRBJ2-6; D ambiguous. Germline V gene lookup returns CDR1 SQVTM and CDR2 ANQGSEA. CDR3 length: 12 residues. Between the trimmed V and J ends, which lost 8 bases and 1 base, there was a span of 6 bases. The CDR3 sequence: CSLLSGANVLTF. CDR3 in DNA: TGCAGCTTATTGTCTGGGGCCAACGTCCTGACTTTC.

With respect to this clonotype: This may be a read error, as it is one base from a much larger clone. This chain uses TRBV9 with TRBJ1-6, with D possibly TRBD1 on 6 matching bases. Germline V gives CDR1 SGDLS, CDR2 YYNGEE. The CDR3 loop spans 15 amino acids. The CDR3 DNA reads as TGTGTCAGCAGCGTAGGTCCGGGGGCCGGTTCACCCCTCCACTTT. The encoded protein is CVSSVGPGAGSPLHF.

The J gene is TRBJ1-4, the V gene TRBV29-1; D is possibly TRBD1 (5 bases). CDR3 length equals 14 residues. Germline values: CDR1 SQVTM, CDR2 ANQGSEA. Trimming shortened V by 3 bases and J by 13 bases, and 21 bases separated the two germline ends. CDR3 DNA sequence: TGCAGCGTTGATGCCTTGGGACGGGGAGGATCACTGTTTTTT. It codes for CSVDALGRGGSLFF.

The chain couples TRBV27 to TRBJ2-7; weak D call: TRBD1 (6 bases). CDR1 MNHEY and CDR2 SMNVEV come from the germline V gene (reference sequence). V was cut by 6 bases and J by 7 bases, with 19 bases left in between. There are 14 residues in the CDR3. This CDR3 is CASRKGGRAGEQYF. The CDR3 DNA reads TGTGCCAGCAGGAAAGGGGGACGGGCCGGGGAGCAGTACTTC.

This clonotype was recorded once. J is TRBJ2-7 and V is TRBV11-2; TRBD1 matches at 10 bases. Per germline, CDR1 SGHAT and CDR2 FQNNGV. Unmatched junction bases numbered 12, after V lost 5 bases and J lost 2 bases. The CDR3 covers 17 residues. The CDR3 sequence: CASSPQNPGQGTYEQYF. DNA of the CDR3: TGTGCCAGCAGCCCCCAAAATCCGGGACAGGGGACCTACGAGCAGTACTTC.

The sample holds many counts of this clonotype. The V call is TRBV20-1, the J call TRBJ1-2; D call uncertain. CDR3 length: 13 amino acids. Germline V gene data show CDR1 as DFQATT and CDR2 as SNEGSKA (reference sequence). V lost 1 base and J 6 bases, leaving 12 bases between the germline ends. The CDR3 here is CSARAPRTDGYTF. The CDR3 DNA reads as TGCAGTGCTAGAGCACCGCGAACGGATGGCTACACCTTC.

The chain recombines TRBV20-1 with TRBJ2-1; 8 bases align to TRBD2. Germline lookup yields CDR1 DFQATT and CDR2 SNEGSKA (reference sequence). J gave up 5 bases and V 1 base, and 7 bases lay outside the gene matches. There are 15 residues in the CDR3. The CDR3 DNA sequence: TGCAGTGCTAGAGCTGCGACTAGCGCCAACAATGAGCAGTTCTTC. Encoded protein: CSARAATSANNEQFF.

Ten or more counts support this clonotype. The chain couples TRBV10-1 to TRBJ2-7; weak D call: TRBD2 (6 bases). This CDR3 is 14 amino acids long. Germline CDR1 and CDR2: WNHNN and SYGVQD (reference sequence). V was trimmed by 8 bases and J by 7 bases, leaving 21 bases between them. The CDR3 reads CASVELARFREQYF. CDR3 sequence (DNA): TGCGCCAGCGTAGAACTAGCCCGCTTTCGGGAGCAGTACTTC.

This clonotype was found many times. CDR3 residues: CASSLTSGGAQETQYF. Written as DNA, the CDR3 is TGTGCCAGCAGCCTTACTAGCGGGGGGGCTCAAGAGACCCAGTACTTC. The V gene is TRBV9, the J gene TRBJ2-5; TRBD2 agrees at 13 bases. From germline, CDR1 is SGDLS and CDR2 YYNGEE. There are 16 residues in the CDR3. Trimming took 4 bases from V and 2 from J; bases not matched to a gene: 5.

This clonotype was counted many times. The chain couples TRBV9 to TRBJ2-5, with 10 bases aligning to TRBD1. The V segment lost 3 bases and the J segment 4 bases; nucleotides outside the gene matches: 3. The CDR3 is 14 amino acids. The germline gives CDR1 SGDLS, CDR2 YYNGEE. The DNA of the CDR3 is TGTGCCAGCAGCGGGACAGGGGGAAGAGAGACCCAGTACTTC. Translated, it gives CASSGTGGRETQYF.